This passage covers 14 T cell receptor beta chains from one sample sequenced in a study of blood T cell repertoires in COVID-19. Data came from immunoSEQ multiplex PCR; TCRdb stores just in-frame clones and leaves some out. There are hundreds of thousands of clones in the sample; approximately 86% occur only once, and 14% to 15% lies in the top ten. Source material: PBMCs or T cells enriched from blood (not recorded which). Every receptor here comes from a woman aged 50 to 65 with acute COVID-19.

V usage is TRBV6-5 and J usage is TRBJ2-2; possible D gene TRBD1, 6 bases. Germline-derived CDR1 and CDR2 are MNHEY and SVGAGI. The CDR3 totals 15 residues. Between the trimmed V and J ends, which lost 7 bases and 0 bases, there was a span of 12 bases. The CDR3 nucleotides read TGTGCCAGCAAAAGGGACACCACGAACACCGGGGAGCTGTTTTTT. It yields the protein CASKRDTTNTGELFF.

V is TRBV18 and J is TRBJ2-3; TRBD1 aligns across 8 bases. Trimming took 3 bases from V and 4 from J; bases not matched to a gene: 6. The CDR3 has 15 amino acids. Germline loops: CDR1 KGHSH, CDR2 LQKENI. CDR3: CASSPETGVPDTQYF. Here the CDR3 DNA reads TGTGCCAGCTCACCTGAGACAGGGGTTCCAGATACGCAGTATTTT. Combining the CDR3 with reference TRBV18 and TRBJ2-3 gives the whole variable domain NAGVMQNPRHLVRRRGQEARLRCSPMKGHSHVYWYRQLPEEGLKFMVYLQKENIIDESGMPKERFSAEFPKEGPSILRIQQVVRGDSAAYFCASSPETGVPDTQYFGPGTRLTVL.

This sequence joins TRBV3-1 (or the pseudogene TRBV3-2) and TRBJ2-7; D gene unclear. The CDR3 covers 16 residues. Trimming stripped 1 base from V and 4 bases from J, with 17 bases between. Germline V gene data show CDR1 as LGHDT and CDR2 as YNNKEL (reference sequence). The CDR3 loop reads CASSQGNPNSPYEQYF. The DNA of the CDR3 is TGTGCCAGCAGCCAAGGCAACCCGAACAGCCCTTACGAGCAGTACTTC.

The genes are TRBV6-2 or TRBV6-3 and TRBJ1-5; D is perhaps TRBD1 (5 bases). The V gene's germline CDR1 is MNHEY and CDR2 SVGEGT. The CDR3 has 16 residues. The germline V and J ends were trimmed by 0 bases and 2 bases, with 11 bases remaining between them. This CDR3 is CASSYSHRIRNQPQHF. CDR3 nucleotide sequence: TGTGCCAGCAGTTACTCCCACAGGATTCGCAATCAGCCCCAGCATTTT.

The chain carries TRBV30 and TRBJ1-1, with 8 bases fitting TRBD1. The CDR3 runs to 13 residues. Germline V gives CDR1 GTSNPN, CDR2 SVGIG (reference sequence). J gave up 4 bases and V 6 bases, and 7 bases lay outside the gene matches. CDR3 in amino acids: CACDRGSVTEAFF. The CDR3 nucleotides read TGTGCCTGTGACAGGGGCTCAGTCACTGAAGCTTTCTTT.

The CDR3 loop is CASSELVSRENYGYTF. The CDR3 coding sequence is TGTGCCAGCAGTGAATTGGTCTCGAGGGAAAACTATGGCTACACCTTC. The rearrangement joins TRBV25-1 to TRBJ1-2, with D uncertain. The V gene's germline CDR1 is MGHDK and CDR2 SYGVNS. Trimming pared 1 base from V and 2 bases from J, leaving 14 bases between. The CDR3 totals 16 residues.

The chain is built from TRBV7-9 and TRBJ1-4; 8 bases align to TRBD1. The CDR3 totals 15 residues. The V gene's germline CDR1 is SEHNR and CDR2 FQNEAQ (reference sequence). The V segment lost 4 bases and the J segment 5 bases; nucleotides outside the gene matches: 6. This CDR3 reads CASSSATGDNEKLFF. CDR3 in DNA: TGTGCCAGCAGCTCCGCGACAGGGGACAATGAAAAACTGTTTTTT.

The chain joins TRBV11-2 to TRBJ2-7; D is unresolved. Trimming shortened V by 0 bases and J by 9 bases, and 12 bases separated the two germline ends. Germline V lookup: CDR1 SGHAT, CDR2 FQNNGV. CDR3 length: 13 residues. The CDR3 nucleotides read TGTGCCAGCAGCTTAGAGCCCCCTATGTGGCAGTACTTC. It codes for CASSLEPPMWQYF. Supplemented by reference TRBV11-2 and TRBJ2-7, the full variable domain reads EAGVAQSPRYKIIEKRQSVAFWCNPISGHATLYWYQQILGQGPKLLIQFQNNGVVDDSQLPKDRFSAERLKGVDSTLKIQPAKLEDSAVYLCASSLEPPMWQYFGPGTRLTVT.

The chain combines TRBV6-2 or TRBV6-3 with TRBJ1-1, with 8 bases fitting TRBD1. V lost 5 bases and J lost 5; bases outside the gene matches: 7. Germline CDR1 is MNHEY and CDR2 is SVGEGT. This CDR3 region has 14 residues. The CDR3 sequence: CASSGQGRGTEAFF. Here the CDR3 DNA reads TGTGCCAGCAGTGGACAGGGAAGGGGAACTGAAGCTTTCTTT.

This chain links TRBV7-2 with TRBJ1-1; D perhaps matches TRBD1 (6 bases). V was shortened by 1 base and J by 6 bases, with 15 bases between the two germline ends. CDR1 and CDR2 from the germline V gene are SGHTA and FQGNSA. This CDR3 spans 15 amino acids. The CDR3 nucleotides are TGTGCCAGCAGCTTAGTCCAGGGGAGCGTATCTGAAGCTTTCTTT. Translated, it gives CASSLVQGSVSEAFF.

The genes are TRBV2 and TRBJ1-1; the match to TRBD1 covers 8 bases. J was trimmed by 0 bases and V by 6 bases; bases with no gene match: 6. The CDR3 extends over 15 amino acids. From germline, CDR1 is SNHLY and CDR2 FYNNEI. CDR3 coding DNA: TGTGCCAGCAGCGGACAGGGTTCTATGAACACTGAAGCTTTCTTT. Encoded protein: CASSGQGSMNTEAFF.

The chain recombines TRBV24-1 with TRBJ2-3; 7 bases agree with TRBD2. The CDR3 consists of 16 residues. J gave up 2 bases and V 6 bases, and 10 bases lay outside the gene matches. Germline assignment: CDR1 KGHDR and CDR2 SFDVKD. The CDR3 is CATSSSTSSYTDTQYF. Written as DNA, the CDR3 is TGTGCCACCAGTTCCTCGACTAGCAGCTACACAGATACGCAGTATTTT.

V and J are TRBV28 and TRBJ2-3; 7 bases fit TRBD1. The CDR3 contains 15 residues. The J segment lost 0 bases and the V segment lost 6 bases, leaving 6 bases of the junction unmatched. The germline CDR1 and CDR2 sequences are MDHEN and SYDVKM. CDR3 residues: CASSRQGPSTDTQYF. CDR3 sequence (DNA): TGTGCCAGCAGCCGACAGGGCCCTAGCACAGATACGCAGTATTTT.

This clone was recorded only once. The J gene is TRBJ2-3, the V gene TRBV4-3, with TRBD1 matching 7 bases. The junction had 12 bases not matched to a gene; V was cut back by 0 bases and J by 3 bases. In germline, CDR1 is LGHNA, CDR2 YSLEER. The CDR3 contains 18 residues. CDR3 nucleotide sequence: TGCGCCAGCAGCCAAGACGATCAGGGGGAAGGGGTTACAGATACGCAGTATTTT. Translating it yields CASSQDDQGEGVTDTQYF.